The rows below give T cell receptor beta chains drawn from one sample of a study of metastatic and nonmetastatic thyroid tumors. TCRdb reprocessed the PCR reads using MiXCR. The repertoire holds roughly 30,000 clones, with roughly a tenth as singletons. The sequenced material came from blood. The origin of the receptors is a female donor with papillary thyroid cancer or a benign thyroid nodule (not recorded which). Some clones in this sample may be carry-over from other donors' samples. Each CDR3 is given with its conserved first and last residue. Each record gives: V gene, clone size, J gene, D gene, CDR3 DNA, CDR3 protein. A D gene is named only where the DNA matches it firmly. Not every row has a clone size; where given, it reads once, few, many or a size class.

V: TRBV6-1
size: few
J: TRBJ2-7
D: NA
DNA: TGTGCCAGCAGCCCAGACGCTGGGAAGCAGTACTTC
CDR3: CASSPDAGKQYF

V: TRBV3-1
size: many
J: TRBJ1-4
D: NA
DNA: TGTGCCAGCAGCCATGGCCGGGGGGGTGGAAATGAAAAACTGTTTTTT
CDR3: CASSHGRGGGNEKLFF

V: TRBV2
size: many
J: TRBJ2-3
D: NA
DNA: TGTGCCAGCAGTGAGGGGTTTAACACAGATACGCAGTATTTT
CDR3: CASSEGFNTDTQYF

V: TRBV5-8
size: many
J: TRBJ2-7
D: TRBD2
DNA: TGTGCCAGCAGCACGGGACTAGCGGGCTACGAGCAGTACTTC
CDR3: CASSTGLAGYEQYF

V: TRBV6-1
size: few
J: TRBJ1-6
D: NA
DNA: TGTGCCAGCAGTGAACGAGGCGAATCACCCCTCCACTTT
CDR3: CASSERGESPLHF

V: TRBV29-1
size: many
J: TRBJ2-7
D: TRBD2
DNA: TGCAGCGTTGCCGGGCTAGCGGGAGGGGGGCAGTACTTC
CDR3: CSVAGLAGGGQYF

V: TRBV24-1
size: many
J: TRBJ2-7
D: NA
DNA: TGTGCCACCAGTGATAAGGGCTCGGACGTGTACTTC
CDR3: CATSDKGSDVYF

V: TRBV3-1
size: many
J: TRBJ2-1
D: NA
DNA: TGTGCCAGCAGCCAAGTCGGGGGGCATAAGGAGCAGTTCTTC
CDR3: CASSQVGGHKEQFF

V: TRBV24-1
size: NA
J: TRBJ2-7
D: NA
DNA: TGTGCCACCAGCGCGACCGGTACCTACGAGCAGTACTTC
CDR3: CATSATGTYEQYF

V: TRBV12-3/TRBV12-4
size: NA
J: TRBJ2-7
D: NA
DNA: TGTGCCAGCACCTCCACCCAACATGGGTCGCGGGAGCAGTACTTC
CDR3: CASTSTQHGSREQYF

V: TRBV7-3
size: few
J: TRBJ2-3
D: NA
DNA: TGTGCCAGCAGCTTGGGACCCGAGCTCACAAATACGCAGTATTTT
CDR3: CASSLGPELTNTQYF

V: TRBV4-1
size: many
J: TRBJ2-7
D: TRBD1
DNA: TGCGCCAGCAGCCAAGATTTCACAGGGGTCGGCTACGAGCAGTACTTC
CDR3: CASSQDFTGVGYEQYF

V: TRBV28
size: many
J: TRBJ2-1
D: TRBD1
DNA: TGTGCCAGCGCAGGGACAGTCAATGAGCAGTTCTTC
CDR3: CASAGTVNEQFF

V: TRBV4-3
size: many
J: TRBJ2-6
D: NA
DNA: TGCGCCAGCAGCCAAGAGGCCGGGGCAGGGGCCAACGTCCTGACTTTC
CDR3: CASSQEAGAGANVLTF

V: TRBV20-1
size: many
J: TRBJ1-2
D: NA
DNA: TGCAGTGCTTTCCACGACAGGTCTGGCGGCTACACCTTC
CDR3: CSAFHDRSGGYTF

V: TRBV7-9
size: many
J: TRBJ2-7
D: TRBD1
DNA: TGTGCCAGCAGCCGGACAGGGGACGAGCAGTACTTC
CDR3: CASSRTGDEQYF

V: TRBV5-6
size: many
J: TRBJ2-1
D: TRBD1
DNA: TGTGCCAGCAGCTTGACAGGGGCCCCGAATGAGCAGTTCTTC
CDR3: CASSLTGAPNEQFF

V: TRBV10-1
size: many
J: TRBJ1-3
D: NA
DNA: TGCGCCAGCAGTGACCCCTCTGGAAACACCATATATTTT
CDR3: CASSDPSGNTIYF

V: TRBV2
size: NA
J: TRBJ1-2
D: NA
DNA: TGTGCCAGCAGTGAAGGGGGTGGCTACACCTTC
CDR3: CASSEGGGYTF

V: TRBV4-1
size: many
J: TRBJ2-1
D: NA
DNA: TGCGCCAGCAGCCTGAACAGGAACAATGAGCAGTTCTTC
CDR3: CASSLNRNNEQFF

V: TRBV24-1
size: many
J: TRBJ1-2
D: NA
DNA: TGTGCCACCAGTGATACTGGGAACTATGGCTACACCTTC
CDR3: CATSDTGNYGYTF

V: TRBV19
size: many
J: TRBJ1-1
D: NA
DNA: TGTGCCAGTAGTGCGAAGGATACTGAAGCTTTCTTT
CDR3: CASSAKDTEAFF

V: TRBV5-1
size: many
J: TRBJ2-2
D: TRBD1
DNA: TGCGCCAGCAGCAAAGACAGGGGGCAGAACACCGGGGAGCTGTTTTTT
CDR3: CASSKDRGQNTGELFF

V: TRBV6-1
size: NA
J: TRBJ1-3
D: NA
DNA: TGTGCCAGCAGTCCCCAAGGAGGCTATGGAAACACCATATATTTT
CDR3: CASSPQGGYGNTIYF

V: TRBV28
size: many
J: TRBJ1-2
D: TRBD1
DNA: TGTGCCAGCAGTTCCTTTCGACAGGGATACTATGGCTACACCTTC
CDR3: CASSSFRQGYYGYTF

V: TRBV12-3/TRBV12-4
size: many
J: TRBJ2-1
D: TRBD2
DNA: TGTGCCAGCAGTTTGACTAGCGGGAGACTCAATGAGCAGTTCTTC
CDR3: CASSLTSGRLNEQFF

V: TRBV7-2
size: many
J: TRBJ1-2
D: NA
DNA: TGTGCCAGCAGCCGCAGATCGGGACAAAACTACACCTTC
CDR3: CASSRRSGQNYTF

V: TRBV7-2
size: many
J: TRBJ2-1
D: NA
DNA: TGTGCCAGCAGCTTAGCTCCTAGCAGTAATGAGCAGTTCTTC
CDR3: CASSLAPSSNEQFF

V: TRBV19
size: many
J: TRBJ1-5
D: NA
DNA: TGTGCCAGTAGTATAGCAGGGGCACAGCAGCCCCAGCATTTT
CDR3: CASSIAGAQQPQHF

V: TRBV12-3/TRBV12-4
size: medium-sized
J: TRBJ2-6
D: NA
DNA: TGTGCCAGCGCGCCGGGGGCCAACGTCCTGACTTTC
CDR3: CASAPGANVLTF

V: TRBV7-2
size: NA
J: TRBJ1-1
D: NA
DNA: TGTGCCAGCACGACTACCGGTGGGATGAACACTGAAGCTTTCTTT
CDR3: CASTTTGGMNTEAFF

V: TRBV7-3
size: few
J: TRBJ1-6
D: TRBD1
DNA: TGTGCCAGCAGCCCAGGGACAGGGAGCTCCTATAATTCACCCCTCCACTTT
CDR3: CASSPGTGSSYNSPLHF

V: TRBV28
size: many
J: TRBJ1-1
D: NA
DNA: TGTGCCAGCAGTTTACCCACAGGGAACACTGAAGCTTTCTTT
CDR3: CASSLPTGNTEAFF

V: TRBV28
size: many
J: TRBJ1-2
D: NA
DNA: TGTGCCAGCAGGGGGGGACTGATTAACTATGGCTACACCTTC
CDR3: CASRGGLINYGYTF

V: TRBV10-3
size: many
J: TRBJ1-1
D: TRBD1
DNA: TGTGCCTCCGACAGGGGCATGAACACTGAAGCTTTCTTT
CDR3: CASDRGMNTEAFF

V: TRBV11-3
size: many
J: TRBJ2-2
D: NA
DNA: TGTGCCAGCAGCCACGGAGGGGGGCGCGCCGGGGAGCTGTTTTTT
CDR3: CASSHGGGRAGELFF

V: TRBV7-2
size: many
J: TRBJ2-7
D: NA
DNA: TGTGCCAGCAGCCACGTGGGGTGGTACGAGCAGTACTTC
CDR3: CASSHVGWYEQYF

V: TRBV4-2
size: many
J: TRBJ1-5
D: TRBD1
DNA: TGTGCCAGCAGCCAGACGGCAGGGGGTGTGTGGCCCCAGCATTTT
CDR3: CASSQTAGGVWPQHF

V: TRBV7-3
size: many
J: TRBJ2-2
D: NA
DNA: TGTGCCAGCAGCTTAGCAGGGGGGCTTAACACCGGGGAGCTGTTTTTT
CDR3: CASSLAGGLNTGELFF

V: TRBV3-1
size: many
J: TRBJ2-5
D: NA
DNA: TGTGCCAGCAGCCAAGTAGGGGCTTGGCGGGGACCCATCCAAGAGACCCAGTACTTC
CDR3: CASSQVGAWRGPIQETQYF

V: TRBV6-2/TRBV6-3
size: many
J: TRBJ2-1
D: NA
DNA: TGTGCCAGCACGCGGAGCTCCTACAATGAGCAGTTCTTC
CDR3: CASTRSSYNEQFF

V: TRBV4-3
size: many
J: TRBJ1-1
D: NA
DNA: TGCGCCAGCAGCCAGGGTCAGACGGGGCTCGGGAACACTGAAGCTTTCTTT
CDR3: CASSQGQTGLGNTEAFF

V: TRBV19
size: many
J: TRBJ2-1
D: TRBD2
DNA: TGTGCCAGTAGTATAGGTCTAGCGGGAGTATATGAGCAGTTCTTC
CDR3: CASSIGLAGVYEQFF

V: TRBV6-2/TRBV6-3
size: many
J: TRBJ1-1
D: TRBD1
DNA: TGTGCCAGCAGTCGGGCGGGGGCAGGGGGCAGGACTGAAGCTTTCTTT
CDR3: CASSRAGAGGRTEAFF

V: TRBV9
size: NA
J: TRBJ1-3
D: NA
DNA: TGTGCCAGCAGCCCGGGGACCCTCAGCTCTGGAAACACCATATATTTT
CDR3: CASSPGTLSSGNTIYF

V: TRBV28
size: few
J: TRBJ2-1
D: TRBD1
DNA: TGTGCCAGCAGTTTACGACAGGGGGAACGAAGATACAATGAGCAGTTCTTC
CDR3: CASSLRQGERRYNEQFF